This T cell receptor (beta chain) was identified in a study of cytomegalovirus exposure and HLA in healthy donors. Study overall: Unique TCRs numbering 75 million to 95 million, obtained from HLA-typed donors, made up an early data release. Study-wide results and caveats: Later analysis identified several of the most significant clusters that appeared linked to common viral pathogens.

Deletions cut 6 bases from V and 6 bases from J, with 9 bases between. The length of the CDR3 is 13 residues. Germline CDR1 and CDR2: MNHEY and SVGAGI. With regard to this clone: The antigen remains unidentified.

The PCR used 60 Vbeta and 13 Jbeta primers. Using immunoSEQ multiplex PCR, the repertoire was profiled, and TCRdb retains in-frame clones only, with some absent. The sample records 120,000 to 150,000 clones, 65% to 85% being singletons. Nominally healthy donors provided the samples, though records likely missed some immune exposures. The chain joins TRBV6-5 to TRBJ1-6; no reliable D call. The origin of this receptor is a male donor in good health and CMV-seronegative. The sample consisted of PBMCs. CDR3 region: CASRRQANSPLHF. The DNA for the CDR3 is TGTGCCAGCAGGAGACAAGCTAATTCACCCCTCCACTTT.